This section outlines one T cell receptor beta chain sequence together with its context. Its antigen remains unidentified. The sample is drawn from a study of cytomegalovirus exposure and HLA in healthy donors. Points from the study as a whole: An analysis done earlier found most TCR beta V segments productive about 87% or about 30% of the time. The only immune exposure information that was available was CMV serostatus.

CDR1 and CDR2 from the germline V gene are MNHEY and SMNVEV (reference sequence). The CDR3 totals 18 residues. V was trimmed by 1 base and J by 0 bases, leaving 18 bases between them. Use of 60 Vbeta and 13 Jbeta primers characterized the PCR. The method was immunoSEQ multiplex PCR; TCRdb's version includes in-frame clones alone and lacks a portion of them. The sample includes 90,000 or so clones, around 74% of them seen just once. The source of this sequence is a man between 25 and 39 years old in good health and CMV-seropositive. The material sequenced was PBMCs. The rearrangement joins TRBV27 to TRBJ1-2, with a possible D match to TRBD1 (6 bases). CDR3 DNA: TGTGCCAGCAGTTTATTGGGGACCAGGGGCTTAGCTAACTATGGCTACACCTTC. It encodes CASSLLGTRGLANYGYTF.